This T cell receptor (beta chain) was retrieved from a study of T cell repertoires in ileal Crohn's disease. Study in general: Every patient was operated on for stricturing (roughly 61%) or penetrating (39%) complications.

This clone was picked up a small number of times. TCRdb's copy holds only in-frame clones and misses some; the assay was immunoSEQ multiplex PCR. Here the sample spans some 3,000 clones, 60% to 80% being singletons. Documented time point: neoterminal ileum biopsy at postoperative endoscopy, about 6 months after surgery. Sequencing was carried out using ileal tissue. The sequence was collected from an adult with Crohn's disease.

CDR3 coding DNA: TGTGCCAGCAGCTGGGGGGACAGCCAATACAATGAGCAGTTCTTC. Amino acid sequence: CASSWGDSQYNEQFF. The chain combines TRBV5-6 with TRBJ2-1; weak D call: TRBD1 (7 bases). CDR1 and CDR2 from the germline V gene are SGHDT and YYEEEE. V shed 3 bases and J shed 4 bases, with 14 bases lying between them. This CDR3 is 15 amino acids long.